Below, one T cell receptor (beta chain) is given with its context. No antigen is known for it. The germline V gene has CDR1 SGDLS and CDR2 YYNGEE. The CDR3 spans 15 residues. This specimen belongs to a study of blood T cells in healthy people across ages. Whole-study context: There was about one barcoded beta molecule captured by template switching per two T cells. Findings and limits, study-wide: Naive T cell percentage strongly correlated with TCR beta diversity.

A second about 6 to 12 cycle PCR used barcoded and J-beta primers. Each cDNA molecule, via a template-switch adaptor with 12 random nucleotides, was tagged. TCRdb re-analysed the 5' RACE reads in MiXCR, keeping a single row per CDR3 protein. The repertoire has about a million distinct CDR3 sequences, about 48% of them found once; the top ten carry around 15%. The chain carries TRBV9 and TRBJ2-7, with a weak D call TRBD1 (6 bases). The J call could be wrong; TRBJ2-5 is a better fit for the DNA end. This receptor was identified in a man aged 25 to 40 in good health. Material: blood. The CDR3 DNA reads TGTGCCAGCAGTGACCGACAGGTCTTCCAAGAGACCCAGTACTTC. As protein: CASSDRQVFQETQYF.